This entry concerns a single T cell receptor beta chain. Its antigen is unknown. Under the ViraFEST assay, PBMC were stimulated with viral peptide pools so that antigen-specific CD4+ T cells expanded. Sequencing was performed afterwards. Scientists isolated CD4+ T cells after an approximately 10-day culture period ended. Participants each got two BNT162b2 or mRNA-1273 vaccine doses. Recipients of the vaccine had no prior SARS-CoV-2 infection and negative nucleocapsid antibodies. Only in-frame clones appear in the TCRdb table, and some are missing; sequencing was by immunoSEQ multiplex PCR. Found here are more than 40,000 clones, around three quarters of them singletons; the top ten hold around 15%. This entry belongs to a study of vaccination effects on CD4 cells after COVID-19. V lost 9 bases, J lost 6 bases, and 8 bases stayed unmatched. The CDR3 is 12 amino acids. Looked up from germline, CDR1 is SGHRS and CDR2 is YFSETQ.

The J gene is TRBJ2-7, the V gene TRBV5-1; TRBD1 matches at 8 bases. The sequence was obtained from a human donor who received a COVID-19 vaccine. The specimen comprised CD4+ T cells from PBMCs cultured with HCoV-OC43 spike peptides, sampled after COVID-19 vaccination. The subset here: HCoV-OC43 spike overlapping peptide pool stimulation. CDR3 amino acids: CAKDRVRSEQYF. CDR3 DNA sequence: TGCGCCAAGGACAGGGTCCGCTCCGAGCAGTACTTC.